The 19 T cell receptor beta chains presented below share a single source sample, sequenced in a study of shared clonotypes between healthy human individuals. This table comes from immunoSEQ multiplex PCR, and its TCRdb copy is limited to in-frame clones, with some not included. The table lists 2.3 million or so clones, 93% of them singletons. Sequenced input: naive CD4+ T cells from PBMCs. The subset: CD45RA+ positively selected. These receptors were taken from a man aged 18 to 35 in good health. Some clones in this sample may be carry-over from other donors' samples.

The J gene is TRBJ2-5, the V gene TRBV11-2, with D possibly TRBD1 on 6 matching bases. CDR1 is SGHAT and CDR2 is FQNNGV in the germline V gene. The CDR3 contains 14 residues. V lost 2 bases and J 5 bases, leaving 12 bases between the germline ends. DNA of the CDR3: TGTGCCAGCAGCTTACTACAGGGCTACGAGACCCAGTACTTC. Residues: CASSLLQGYETQYF.

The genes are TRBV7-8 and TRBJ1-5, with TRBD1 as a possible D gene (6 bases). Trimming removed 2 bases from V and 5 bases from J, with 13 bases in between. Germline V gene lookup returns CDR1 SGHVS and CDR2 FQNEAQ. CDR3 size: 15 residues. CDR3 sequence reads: CASSLTGSQYQPQHF. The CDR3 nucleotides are TGTGCCAGCAGCTTAACAGGGAGTCAGTATCAGCCCCAGCATTTT.

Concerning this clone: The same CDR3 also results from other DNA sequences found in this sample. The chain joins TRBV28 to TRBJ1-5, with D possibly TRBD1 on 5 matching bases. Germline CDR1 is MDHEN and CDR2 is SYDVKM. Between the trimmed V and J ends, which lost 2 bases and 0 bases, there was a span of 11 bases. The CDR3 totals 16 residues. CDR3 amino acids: CASSLRGGGSNQPQHF. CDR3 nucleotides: TGTGCCAGCAGTTTACGTGGCGGGGGTAGCAATCAGCCCCAGCATTTT.

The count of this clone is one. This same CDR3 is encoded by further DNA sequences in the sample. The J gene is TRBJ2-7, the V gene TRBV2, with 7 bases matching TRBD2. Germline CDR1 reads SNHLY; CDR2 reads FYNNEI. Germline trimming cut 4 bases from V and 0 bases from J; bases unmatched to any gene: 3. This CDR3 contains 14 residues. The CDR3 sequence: CASSGGRGSYEQYF. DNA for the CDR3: TGTGCCAGCAGTGGGGGGAGGGGCTCCTACGAGCAGTACTTC.

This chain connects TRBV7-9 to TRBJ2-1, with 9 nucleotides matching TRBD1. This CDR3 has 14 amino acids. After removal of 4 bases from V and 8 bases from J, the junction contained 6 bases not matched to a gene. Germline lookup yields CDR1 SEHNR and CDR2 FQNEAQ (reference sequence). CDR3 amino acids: CASSSGQGGHEQFF. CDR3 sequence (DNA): TGTGCCAGCAGCTCGGGACAGGGAGGCCATGAGCAGTTCTTC. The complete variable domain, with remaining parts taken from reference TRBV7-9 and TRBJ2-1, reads DTGVSQNPRHKITKRGQNVTFRCDPISEHNRLYWYRQTLGQGPEFLTYFQNEAQLEKSRLLSDRFSAERPKGSFSTLEIQRTEQGDSAMYLCASSSGQGGHEQFFGPGTRLTVL.

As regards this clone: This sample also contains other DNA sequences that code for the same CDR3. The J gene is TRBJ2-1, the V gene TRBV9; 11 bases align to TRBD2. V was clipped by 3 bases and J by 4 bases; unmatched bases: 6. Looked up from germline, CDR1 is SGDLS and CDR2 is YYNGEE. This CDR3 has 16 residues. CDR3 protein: CASSALAGGPYNEQFF. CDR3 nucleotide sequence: TGTGCCAGCAGCGCTCTAGCGGGAGGTCCTTACAATGAGCAGTTCTTC.

CDR3 in amino acids: CAFGQGANTEAFF. The CDR3 nucleotides read TGTGCCTTCGGACAGGGGGCGAACACTGAAGCTTTCTTT. This chain joins TRBV30 and TRBJ1-1, with TRBD1 matching over 11 bases. Germline values: CDR1 GTSNPN, CDR2 SVGIG (reference sequence). The CDR3 is 13 amino acids. The V and J ends lost 7 bases and 1 base, in that order; junction bases with no gene match: 2.

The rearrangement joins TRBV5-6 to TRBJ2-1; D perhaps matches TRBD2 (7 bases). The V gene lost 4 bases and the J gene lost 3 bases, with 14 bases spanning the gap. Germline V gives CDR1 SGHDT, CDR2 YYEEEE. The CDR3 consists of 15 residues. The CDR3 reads CASSQRGHNYNEQFF. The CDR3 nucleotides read TGTGCCAGCAGCCAGCGGGGACACAACTACAATGAGCAGTTCTTC.

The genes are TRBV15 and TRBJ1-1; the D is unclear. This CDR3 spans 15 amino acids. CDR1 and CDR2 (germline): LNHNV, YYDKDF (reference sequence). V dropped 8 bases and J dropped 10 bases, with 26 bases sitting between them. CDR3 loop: CATERRLGNVHGAFF. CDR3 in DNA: TGTGCCACCGAAAGGAGATTAGGCAACGTCCATGGAGCTTTCTTT.

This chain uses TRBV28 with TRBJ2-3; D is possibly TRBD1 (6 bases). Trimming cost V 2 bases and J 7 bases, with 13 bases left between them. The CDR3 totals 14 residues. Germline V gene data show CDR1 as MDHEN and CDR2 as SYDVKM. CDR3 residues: CASSLPQGLNTQYF. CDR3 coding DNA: TGTGCCAGCAGTTTACCCCAGGGGCTTAATACGCAGTATTTT.

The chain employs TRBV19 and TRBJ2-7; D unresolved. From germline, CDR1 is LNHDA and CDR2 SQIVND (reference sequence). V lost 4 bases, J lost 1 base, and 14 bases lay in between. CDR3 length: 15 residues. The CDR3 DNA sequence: TGTGCCAGTAGTACCCCAGGAATTCCTTCCTACGAGCAGTACTTC. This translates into CASSTPGIPSYEQYF.

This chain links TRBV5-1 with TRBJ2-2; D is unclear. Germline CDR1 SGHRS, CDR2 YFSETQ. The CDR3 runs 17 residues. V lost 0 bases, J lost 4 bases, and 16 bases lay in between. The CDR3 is CASSLAGWQTSTGELFF. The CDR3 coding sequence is TGCGCCAGCAGCTTGGCCGGGTGGCAGACAAGCACCGGGGAGCTGTTTTTT.

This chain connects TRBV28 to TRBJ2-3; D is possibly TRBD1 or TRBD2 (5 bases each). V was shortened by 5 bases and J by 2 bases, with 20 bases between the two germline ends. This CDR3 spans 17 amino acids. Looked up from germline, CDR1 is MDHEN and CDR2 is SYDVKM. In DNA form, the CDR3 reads TGTGCCAGCAGTACCCCTTGGGGTCTGGGGGACACAGATACGCAGTATTTT. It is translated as CASSTPWGLGDTDTQYF.

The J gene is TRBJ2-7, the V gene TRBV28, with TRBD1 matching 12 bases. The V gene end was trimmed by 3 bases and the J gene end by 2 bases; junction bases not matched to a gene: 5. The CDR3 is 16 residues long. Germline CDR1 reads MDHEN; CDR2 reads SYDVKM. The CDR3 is CASSFRDRGPAYEQYF. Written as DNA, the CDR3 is TGTGCCAGCAGTTTCCGGGACAGGGGGCCGGCCTACGAGCAGTACTTC.

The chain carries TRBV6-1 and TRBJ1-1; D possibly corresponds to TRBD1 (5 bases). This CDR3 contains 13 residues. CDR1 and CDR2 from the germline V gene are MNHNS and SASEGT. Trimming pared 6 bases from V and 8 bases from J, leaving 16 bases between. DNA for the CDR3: TGTGCCAGCAGCAGACCAGGGTCGTGGGAAGCTTTCTTT. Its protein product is CASSRPGSWEAFF.

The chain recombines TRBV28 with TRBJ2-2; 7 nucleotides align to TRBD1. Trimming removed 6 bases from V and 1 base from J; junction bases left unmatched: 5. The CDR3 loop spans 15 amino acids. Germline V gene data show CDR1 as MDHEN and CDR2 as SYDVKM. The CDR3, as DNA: TGTGCCAGCAGGGGACAGTCATTGAACACCGGGGAGCTGTTTTTT. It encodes CASRGQSLNTGELFF.

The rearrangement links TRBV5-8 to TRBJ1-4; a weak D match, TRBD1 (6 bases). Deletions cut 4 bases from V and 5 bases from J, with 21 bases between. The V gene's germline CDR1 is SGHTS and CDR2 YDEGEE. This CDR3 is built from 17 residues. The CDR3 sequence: CASSLGYFRGGNEKLFF. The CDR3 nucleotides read TGTGCCAGCAGCCTCGGGTACTTTCGAGGGGGGAATGAAAAACTGTTTTTT. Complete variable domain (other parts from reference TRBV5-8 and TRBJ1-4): EAGVTQSPTHLIKTRGQQATLRCSPISGHTSVYWYQQALGLGLQFLLWYDEGEERNRGNFPPRFSGRQFPNYSSELNVNALELEDSALYLCASSLGYFRGGNEKLFFGSGTQLSVL.

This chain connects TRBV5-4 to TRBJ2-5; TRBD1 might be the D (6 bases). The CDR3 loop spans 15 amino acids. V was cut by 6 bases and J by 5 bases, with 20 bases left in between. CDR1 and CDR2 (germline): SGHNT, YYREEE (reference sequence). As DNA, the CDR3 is TGTGCCAGCACCTTCGCTTCGTCAGGGGACGAGACCCAGTACTTC. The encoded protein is CASTFASSGDETQYF.

The CDR3 DNA reads as TGTGCCAGCAGCGATTCACGCGGCACAGATACGCAGTATTTT. Protein sequence: CASSDSRGTDTQYF. This chain connects TRBV9 to TRBJ2-3, with D hard to call. The CDR3 covers 14 residues. Germline V gene data show CDR1 as SGDLS and CDR2 as YYNGEE. Trimming shortened V by 3 bases and J by 1 base, and 9 bases separated the two germline ends.